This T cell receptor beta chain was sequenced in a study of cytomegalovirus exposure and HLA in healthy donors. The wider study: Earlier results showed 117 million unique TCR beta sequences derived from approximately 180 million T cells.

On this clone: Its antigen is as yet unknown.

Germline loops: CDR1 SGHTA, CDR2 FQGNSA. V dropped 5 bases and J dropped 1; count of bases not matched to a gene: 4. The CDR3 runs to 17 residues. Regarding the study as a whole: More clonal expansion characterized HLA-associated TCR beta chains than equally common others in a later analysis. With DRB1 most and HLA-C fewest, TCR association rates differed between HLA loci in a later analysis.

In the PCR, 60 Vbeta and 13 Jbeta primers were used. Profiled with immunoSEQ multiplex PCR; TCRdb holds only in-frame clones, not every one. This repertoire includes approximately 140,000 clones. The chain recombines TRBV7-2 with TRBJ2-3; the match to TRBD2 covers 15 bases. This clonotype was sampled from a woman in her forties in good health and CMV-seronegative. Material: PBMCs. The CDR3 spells CASSQGLAGGRTDTQYF. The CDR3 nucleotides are TGTGCCAGCAGCCAGGGACTAGCGGGGGGCCGCACAGATACGCAGTATTTT.